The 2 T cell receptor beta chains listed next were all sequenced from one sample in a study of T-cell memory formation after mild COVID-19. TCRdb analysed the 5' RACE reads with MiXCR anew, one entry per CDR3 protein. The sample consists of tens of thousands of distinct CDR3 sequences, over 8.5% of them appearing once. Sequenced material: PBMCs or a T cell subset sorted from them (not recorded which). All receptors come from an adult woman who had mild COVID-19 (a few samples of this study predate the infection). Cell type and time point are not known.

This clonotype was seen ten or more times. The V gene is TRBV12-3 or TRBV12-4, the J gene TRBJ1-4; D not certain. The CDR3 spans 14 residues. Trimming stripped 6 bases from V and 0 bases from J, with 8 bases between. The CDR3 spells CASSSYATNEKLFF. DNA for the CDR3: TGTGCCAGCAGCTCGTACGCAACTAATGAAAAACTGTTTTTT.

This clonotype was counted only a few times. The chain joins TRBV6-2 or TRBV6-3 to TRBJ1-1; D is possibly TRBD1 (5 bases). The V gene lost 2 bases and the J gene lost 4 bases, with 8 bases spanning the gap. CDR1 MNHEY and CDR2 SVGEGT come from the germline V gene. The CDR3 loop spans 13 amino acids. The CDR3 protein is CASSYDGGTEAFF. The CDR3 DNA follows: TGTGCCAGCAGTTACGATGGGGGCACTGAAGCTTTCTTT.